This T cell receptor (beta chain) derives from a study of blood T cell repertoires in COVID-19. Germline V gives CDR1 KGHSH, CDR2 LQKENI. V trimming: 5 bases; J trimming: 6 bases; junction bases outside the gene matches: 7. This CDR3 has 14 amino acids. The authors' processing: Amplification of reference gene primers was used by the study to estimate nucleated cell counts. The protocol was immunoSEQ multiplex PCR, while the TCRdb copy is restricted to in-frame clones and leaves out a portion. V and J calls and clone size are those listed in that table; D and trimming were worked out from the DNA. The sample has about 480,000 clones, 89% seen once.

Specimen: peripheral blood. The chain is built from TRBV18 and TRBJ1-5, with 7 positions matching TRBD1. This TCR was recovered from a man in his late teens or twenties with COVID-19, enrolled during active disease. CDR3 DNA sequence: TGTGCCAGCTCAGGAACAGGGGAAGTTCAGCCCCAGCATTTT. Translated, it gives CASSGTGEVQPQHF.